A selection of T cell receptor beta chains follows, all from one sample in a study of cytomegalovirus exposure and HLA in healthy donors. TCRdb's copy holds only in-frame clones and misses some; the assay was immunoSEQ multiplex PCR. The sample has roughly 290,000 clones, 85% to 90% seen once. The sample consisted of PBMCs. Every receptor here comes from a woman aged 18-30 years in good health and CMV-seronegative. The CDR3 runs from the conserved cysteine through the conserved F or W. The order of the fields is CDR3 length, D gene, clone size, J gene, V gene, CDR3 protein, CDR3 DNA. A D gene is named only where the DNA matches it firmly. Not all rows give a size; the values are once, few, many and, for expanded clones, a class.

length: 14; D: TRBD2; size: NA; J: TRBJ2-3; V: TRBV28; CDR3: CASSFVSGNIAQYF; DNA: TGTGCCAGCAGTTTCGTTAGCGGGAACATTGCGCAGTATTTT
length: 17; D: NA; size: NA; J: TRBJ2-3; V: TRBV29-1; CDR3: CSVAGLGVVLGTDTQYF; DNA: TGCAGCGTGGCCGGTCTGGGAGTGGTGTTGGGCACAGATACGCAGTATTTT
length: 16; D: NA; size: NA; J: TRBJ1-1; V: TRBV13; CDR3: CASSLGIMTEGTEAFF; DNA: TGTGCCAGCAGCTTAGGAATAATGACAGAAGGGACTGAAGCTTTCTTT
length: 14; D: TRBD2; size: few; J: TRBJ2-2; V: TRBV4-1; CDR3: CASRAGGNTGELFF; DNA: TGCGCCAGCAGGGCGGGGGGGAACACCGGGGAGCTGTTTTTT
length: 13; D: NA; size: NA; J: TRBJ1-6; V: TRBV10-3; CDR3: CAITGRYNSPLHF; DNA: TGTGCCATCACTGGCAGGTATAATTCCCCCCTCCACTTT
length: 14; D: TRBD1; size: NA; J: TRBJ1-6; V: TRBV19; CDR3: CASSSAGTGVSLHF; DNA: TGTGCCAGTAGTTCCGCCGGGACAGGGGTTTCCCTCCACTTT
length: 13; D: NA; size: NA; J: TRBJ1-2; V: TRBV2; CDR3: CASSEGSGGGYTF; DNA: TGTGCCAGCAGTGAAGGCTCAGGAGGAGGCTACACCTTC
length: 18; D: NA; size: NA; J: TRBJ2-6; V: TRBV4-1; CDR3: CASSYSGGGAGGANVLTF; DNA: TGCGCCAGCAGCTACAGCGGTGGGGGGGCTGGAGGGGCCAACGTCCTGACTTTC
length: 13; D: NA; size: NA; J: TRBJ1-5; V: TRBV7-2; CDR3: CASSTDSYQPQHF; DNA: TGTGCCAGCAGCACGGACAGCTATCAGCCCCAGCATTTT
length: 15; D: TRBD1; size: NA; J: TRBJ1-1; V: TRBV5-4; CDR3: CASSPGGTVNTEAFF; DNA: TGTGCCAGCAGCCCCGGCGGGACAGTGAACACTGAAGCTTTCTTT
length: 15; D: TRBD1; size: NA; J: TRBJ1-4; V: TRBV7-9; CDR3: CASSLVDRGTEKLFF; DNA: TGTGCCAGCAGCTTAGTCGACAGGGGAACGGAAAAACTGTTTTTT
length: 17; D: TRBD2; size: NA; J: TRBJ2-3; V: TRBV19; CDR3: CASTPPGGTQVRDTQYF; DNA: TGTGCCAGTACCCCCCCGGGAGGGACCCAGGTTCGCGATACGCAGTATTTT
length: 16; D: NA; size: NA; J: TRBJ2-3; V: TRBV9; CDR3: CASSDGRGGQTDTQYF; DNA: TGTGCCAGCAGCGATGGGAGGGGGGGCCAAACAGATACGCAGTATTTT
length: 17; D: NA; size: NA; J: TRBJ2-3; V: TRBV7-9; CDR3: CASSSPPRGLSTDTQYF; DNA: TGTGCCAGCAGCTCCCCTCCAAGGGGGTTAAGCACAGATACGCAGTATTTT
length: 12; D: TRBD1; size: NA; J: TRBJ1-6; V: TRBV27; CDR3: CASTQGASPLHF; DNA: TGTGCCAGCACCCAGGGGGCGTCACCCCTCCACTTT
length: 15; D: TRBD2; size: NA; J: TRBJ2-7; V: TRBV9; CDR3: CASSVPQRQRGEQYF; DNA: TGTGCCAGCAGCGTCCCACAGAGACAGCGGGGCGAGCAGTACTTC
length: 14; D: NA; size: NA; J: TRBJ1-3; V: TRBV7-9; CDR3: CASREKISGNTIYF; DNA: TGTGCCAGCAGGGAGAAGATTTCTGGAAACACCATATATTTT
length: 15; D: NA; size: NA; J: TRBJ2-2; V: TRBV7-3; CDR3: CASSSPGLGGGELFF; DNA: TGTGCCAGCAGCTCTCCGGGCCTAGGGGGCGGGGAGCTGTTTTTT
length: 13; D: NA; size: NA; J: TRBJ2-1; V: TRBV14; CDR3: CASSQPPPVRQFF; DNA: TGTGCCAGCAGCCAACCCCCCCCGGTACGGCAGTTCTTC
length: 13; D: TRBD1; size: NA; J: TRBJ1-2; V: TRBV2; CDR3: CASRMTGDYGYTF; DNA: TGTGCCAGCAGGATGACAGGGGACTATGGCTACACCTTC
length: 15; D: TRBD1; size: NA; J: TRBJ2-7; V: TRBV5-4; CDR3: CATIPGQGAGDEQYF; DNA: TGTGCCACCATACCGGGACAGGGGGCTGGTGACGAGCAGTACTTC
length: 14; D: TRBD1; size: NA; J: TRBJ1-1; V: TRBV27; CDR3: CASRPGQGWTEAFF; DNA: TGTGCCAGCAGGCCGGGACAGGGGTGGACTGAAGCTTTCTTT
length: 18; D: TRBD1; size: once; J: TRBJ1-6; V: TRBV5-1; CDR3: CASSFFTQGQGAGSPLHF; DNA: TGCGCCAGCAGCTTTTTTACCCAAGGACAGGGGGCGGGATCACCCCTCCACTTT
length: 15; D: TRBD2; size: NA; J: TRBJ2-1; V: TRBV2; CDR3: CASEQSSGPNNEQFF; DNA: TGTGCCAGCGAGCAATCTAGCGGGCCTAACAATGAGCAGTTCTTC
length: 17; D: TRBD2; size: NA; J: TRBJ2-4; V: TRBV7-8; CDR3: CASSLASGGLAKNIQYF; DNA: TGTGCCAGCAGCTTAGCTAGCGGGGGGCTAGCCAAAAACATTCAGTACTTC
length: 13; D: NA; size: NA; J: TRBJ2-1; V: TRBV2; CDR3: CASSDLAYNEQFF; DNA: TGTGCCAGCAGTGACCTAGCCTACAATGAGCAGTTCTTC
length: 15; D: NA; size: NA; J: TRBJ2-5; V: TRBV10-2; CDR3: CASSELSKVQETQYF; DNA: TGCGCCAGCAGTGAGCTTAGCAAGGTGCAGGAGACCCAGTACTTC
length: 14; D: NA; size: NA; J: TRBJ2-5; V: TRBV18; CDR3: CASSPDTRGETQYF; DNA: TGTGCCAGCTCACCTGACACCCGCGGGGAGACCCAGTACTTC
length: 15; D: NA; size: NA; J: TRBJ2-7; V: TRBV11-2; CDR3: CASSVSQGYPYEQYF; DNA: TGTGCCAGCAGCGTATCCCAGGGTTACCCTTACGAGCAGTACTTC
length: 17; D: TRBD2; size: NA; J: TRBJ2-5; V: TRBV13; CDR3: CASSLGLAGGPQETQYF; DNA: TGTGCCAGCAGCTTAGGCCTAGCGGGGGGGCCACAAGAGACCCAGTACTTC
length: 16; D: TRBD1; size: NA; J: TRBJ2-1; V: TRBV9; CDR3: CASSLTGTGVVNEQFF; DNA: TGTGCCAGCAGTCTCACCGGGACAGGGGTAGTTAATGAGCAGTTCTTC
length: 14; D: TRBD1; size: NA; J: TRBJ2-7; V: TRBV6-5; CDR3: CASSFSTGTYEQYF; DNA: TGTGCCAGCAGCTTTTCGACAGGGACCTACGAGCAGTACTTC
length: 14; D: NA; size: NA; J: TRBJ1-1; V: TRBV7-2; CDR3: CASSLTAMNTEAFF; DNA: TGTGCCAGCAGCTTGACAGCTATGAACACTGAAGCTTTCTTT
length: 16; D: TRBD1; size: NA; J: TRBJ2-2; V: TRBV6-6; CDR3: CASTLRAGGSTGELFF; DNA: TGTGCCAGCACCCTTCGGGCAGGGGGCTCCACCGGGGAGCTGTTTTTT
length: 16; D: NA; size: NA; J: TRBJ2-3; V: TRBV5-8; CDR3: CASSLLRGPRGDTQYF; DNA: TGTGCCAGCAGCTTGTTGCGGGGGCCCCGGGGAGATACGCAGTATTTT
length: 16; D: NA; size: NA; J: TRBJ1-1; V: TRBV18; CDR3: CASSQLGGGRDTEAFF; DNA: TGTGCCAGCTCTCAGCTGGGGGGGGGCCGGGACACTGAAGCTTTCTTT
length: 13; D: TRBD1; size: NA; J: TRBJ1-1; V: TRBV7-8; CDR3: CASSPGTDPLAFF; DNA: TGTGCCAGCAGCCCGGGGACAGATCCCTTAGCTTTCTTT
length: 13; D: NA; size: NA; J: TRBJ1-2; V: TRBV28; CDR3: CASRDTLHYGYTF; DNA: TGTGCCAGCCGGGACACTCTACACTATGGCTACACCTTC
length: 15; D: TRBD2; size: NA; J: TRBJ2-3; V: TRBV18; CDR3: CASSPPGLPTDTQYF; DNA: TGTGCCAGCTCACCACCGGGACTACCTACAGATACGCAGTATTTT
length: 13; D: NA; size: NA; J: TRBJ2-7; V: TRBV27; CDR3: CASSRQMGREQYF; DNA: TGTGCCAGCAGTCGGCAGATGGGGCGCGAGCAGTACTTC
length: 11; D: TRBD1; size: NA; J: TRBJ2-1; V: TRBV6-1; CDR3: CASRQGDEQFF; DNA: TGTGCCAGCAGGCAGGGGGACGAGCAGTTCTTC